The 2 T cell receptor beta chains reported below all come from one sample, sequenced in a study of type 1 regulatory T cells. Using its own MiXCR run on the reads, TCRdb lists one record per CDR3 protein. The sample lists some 22,000 distinct CDR3 sequences; 72% were seen once. The antigens of these receptors remain unknown. The sample was cultured T cells, either the whole culture or a sorted T cell fraction (not recorded which). Subset: Tr1-enriched cell product generated in vitro against host alloantigens. These receptors were collected from a human donor in good health.

The chain couples TRBV5-1 to TRBJ2-1; 9 nucleotides line up with TRBD1. This CDR3 contains 16 residues. J lost 3 bases, V lost 3 bases, and 7 bases had no gene match. The germline gives CDR1 SGHRS, CDR2 YFSETQ. CDR3 DNA sequence: TGCGCCAGCAGCTCGTCGCCGACAGGGGGCTACAATGAGCAGTTCTTC. This translates into CASSSSPTGGYNEQFF. The full variable domain, its missing parts supplied by reference TRBV5-1 and TRBJ2-1, is KAGVTQTPRYLIKTRGQQVTLSCSPISGHRSVSWYQQTPGQGLQFLFEYFSETQRNKGNFPGRFSGRQFSNSRSEMNVSTLELGDSALYLCASSSSPTGGYNEQFFGPGTRLTVL.

The chain combines TRBV5-1 with TRBJ2-7; 8 bases map to TRBD1. V shed 9 bases and J 4 bases; nucleotides not matched to a gene: 9. CDR3 length: 13 residues. Germline loops: CDR1 SGHRS, CDR2 YFSETQ. CDR3 in amino acids: CAIPRQGSYEQYF. CDR3 nucleotides: TGCGCCATTCCTCGACAGGGGTCGTACGAGCAGTACTTC.